This TCR beta chain was recorded in a study of T cell responses to AZD1222 COVID-19 vaccine. Study-wide findings and caveats: Unmutated variant regions are reportedly targeted by nearly half of spike-specific TCRs.

Method: immunoSEQ multiplex PCR; TCRdb's copy keeps in-frame clones and lacks some. The profile shows about 160,000 clones, around 87% of them singletons. Regarding this clone: What it binds is unknown.

This CDR3 is built from 15 residues. The V segment lost 1 base and the J segment 7 bases; nucleotides outside the gene matches: 5. Germline CDR1 SGHRS, CDR2 YFSETQ. The chain uses TRBV5-1 and TRBJ2-1, with 10 bases lining up with TRBD1. This sample comprised peripheral blood, obtained on day 0 of AZD1222 vaccination. The TCR comes from an adult in good health. The CDR3 sequence is CASSLSPGQGNEQFF. The CDR3 nucleotides are TGCGCCAGCAGCTTGTCTCCGGGACAGGGGAATGAGCAGTTCTTC.